Included here is one TCR beta chain sequence, with context. This clone showed up just once. Its antigen has not been determined. No clone much larger than this one lies a single base away; base qualities are absent. The CDR3 regions of human TCRbeta chains were analyzed by immunosequencing. The original methods were these. Repertoire TCRs were matched against a reference library of SARS-CoV-2-specific TCRs generated with the MIRA antigen-specificity platform. Breadth was defined as the fraction of unique TCRs that were SARS-CoV-2-associated, and depth was defined as the fraction of total T cells that were SARS-CoV-2-associated. Using the MIRA data, each spike-specific TCR was mapped to the spike region that the TCR reacts to and placed in a CD4 or CD8 class. Log10-transformed breadth and depth values were compared by one-way ANOVA with Sidak's multiple comparisons tests. Entries here come from immuneACCESS through TCRdb and include only in-frame sequences with V and J called. Some clones fail to appear in such tables; in the studies checked, an unresolved V gene covers under half of the shortfall, and the cause of the remainder is unknown. V, J and clone size derive from that table, while D and trimming were established from the DNA sequence. The sample data list around 70,000 clones, and around nine tenths of these were observed just once. The ten largest clones take up approximately 4.8% of the sample.

Interpreted using the paper, the time point label stands for: about 28 days (+/-7) after the second vaccine dose. In the paper's terms, the treatment or condition label means: meningococcal conjugate vaccine given as trial control. Vaccinee samples came from UK trials COV001 and COV002, including a single-blind randomized controlled phase 2/3 trial of AZD1222 (ChAdOx1 nCoV-19) in healthy adults. For TCRbeta chain sequencing, PBMC samples were collected from trial participants at day 0 and at day 28 after the second dose. This record belongs to a study of T cell responses to AZD1222 COVID-19 vaccine (TCRdb year 2021). Background on the whole study: TCR sequencing covered approximately 230 trial participants: 200 to 220 given two doses of AZD1222 and some 25 given two doses of MenACWY control vaccine. Trial participants were enrolled by age into 18-55, 56-69 and 70-plus year subgroups, with 148, 28 and 57 TCR-sequenced participants respectively. General conclusions and limits of the study: Reportedly, almost half of the unique spike-specific TCRs recognized epitopes lying outside the regions that are mutated in the B.1.351 and B.1.1.7 variants. After two AZD1222 doses, both the breadth and the depth of spike-specific TCRs were significantly higher than at day 0 and than in MenACWY recipients. Conclusions about previously exposed vaccinees were limited because only six AZD1222 recipients were SARS-CoV-2 seropositive at baseline. Because no day 14 peak-response samples were available, the repertoires could be characterized only after the peak T cell response. Most participants were white British and females outnumbered males, and the authors suggested that clonal diversity may have been underestimated. The whole spike protein was spanned by vaccine-associated CD4 TCRs, and dominant responses were seen in regions 160-218 and 743-854. In the small 56-69-year group, the increase in depth fell short of significance, most likely because of low power.

Source: peripheral blood, taken 28 days after the second dose of the MenACWY control vaccine. The receptor was derived from an adult who received the MenACWY meningococcal vaccine as a control.

The CDR3 protein is CAWSRTGVGYGYTF. In nucleotides, the sequence is TGTGCCTGGAGTCGGACAGGTGTGGGCTATGGCTACACCTTC. The chain is made from TRBV30 and TRBJ1-2, with 7 bases matching TRBD1. The CDR3 spans 14 residues, from the cysteine through the phenylalanine. The sequence is cut down to CDR3 DNA, 42 bases in frame from base 1. Germline trimming: 2 bases from V, 4 bases from J; junction bases outside gene matches: 7. CDR1 and CDR2 (GTSNPN, SVGIG) derive from the germline V gene (reference sequence).